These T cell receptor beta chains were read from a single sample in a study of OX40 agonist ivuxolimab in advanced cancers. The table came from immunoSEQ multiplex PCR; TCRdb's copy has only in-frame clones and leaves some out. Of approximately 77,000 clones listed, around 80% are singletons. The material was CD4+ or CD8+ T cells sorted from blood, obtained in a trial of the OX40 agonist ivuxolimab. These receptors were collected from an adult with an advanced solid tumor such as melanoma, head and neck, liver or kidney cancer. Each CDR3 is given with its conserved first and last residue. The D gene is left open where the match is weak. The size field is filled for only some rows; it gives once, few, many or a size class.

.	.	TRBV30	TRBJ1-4	TGTGCCTGGAGTGTAATTAGAGAAAAACTGTTTTTT	CAWSVIREKLFF
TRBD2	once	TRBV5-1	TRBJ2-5	TGCGCCAGCAGCTCCAATCCGGGGGGCCAAGAGACCCAGTACTTC	CASSSNPGGQETQYF
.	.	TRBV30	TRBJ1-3	TGTGCCTGGAGTGTACAGGGAGCAGGAAACACCATATATTTT	CAWSVQGAGNTIYF
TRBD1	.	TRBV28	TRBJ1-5	TGTGCCAGCAGATCAGGGGGCACTCAGCCCCAGCATTTT	CASRSGGTQPQHF
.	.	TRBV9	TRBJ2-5	TGTGCCAGCAGCGTAGGGGGACGGAGTGGGCAAGAGACCCAGTACTTC	CASSVGGRSGQETQYF
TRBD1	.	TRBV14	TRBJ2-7	TGTGCCAGCAGCCAAGTAGAGGGGGCTACCTACGAGCAGTACTTC	CASSQVEGATYEQYF
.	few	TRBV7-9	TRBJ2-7	TGTGCCAGCAGCCGGTCCTACTACGAGCAGTACTTC	CASSRSYYEQYF
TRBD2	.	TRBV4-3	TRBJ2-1	TGCGCCAGCAGCCAAGATTCTAGCGGGAGGGCTGAGCAGTTCTTC	CASSQDSSGRAEQFF
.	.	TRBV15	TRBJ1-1	TGTGCCACCAGAGTAGGACTCGACCGGAACACTGAAGCTTTCTTT	CATRVGLDRNTEAFF
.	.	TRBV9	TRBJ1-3	TGTGCCAGCAGCCCCCGATACCTGAACTCTGGAAACACCATATATTTT	CASSPRYLNSGNTIYF
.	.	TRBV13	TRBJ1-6	TGTGCCAGCAGCTTATTCTCCGGTGCAGGGTCCTATAATTCACCCCTCCACTTT	CASSLFSGAGSYNSPLHF
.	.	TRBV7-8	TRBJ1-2	TGTGCCAGCAGCTTAGTCCGGGATTCCTATGGCTACACCTTC	CASSLVRDSYGYTF
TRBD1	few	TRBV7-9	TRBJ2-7	TGTGCCAGCAGCCCCAGACAGGGCTCGGGAACCTACGAGCAGTACTTC	CASSPRQGSGTYEQYF
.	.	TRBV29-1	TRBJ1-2	TGCAGCGCCGGAGGGGGGTTAAGCGGCTACACCTTC	CSAGGGLSGYTF
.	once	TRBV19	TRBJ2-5	TGTGCCAGTAGTACCCTCGCCACCATGGGGCCGGAGACCCAGTACTTC	CASSTLATMGPETQYF
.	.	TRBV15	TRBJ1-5	TGTGCCACCAGCAGAGATCAAAGTTACAATCAGCCCCAGCATTTT	CATSRDQSYNQPQHF
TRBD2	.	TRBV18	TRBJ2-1	TGTGCCAGCTCATTCGGGACTAGTCTTAATGAGCAGTTCTTC	CASSFGTSLNEQFF
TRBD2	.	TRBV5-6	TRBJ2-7	TGTGCCAGCAGCCCTCGGAGGGACTACTCCTACGAGCAGTACTTC	CASSPRRDYSYEQYF
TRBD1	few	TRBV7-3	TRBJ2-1	TGTGCCAGCAGCCTGACGACAGGGATCTCCTACAATGAGCAGTTCTTC	CASSLTTGISYNEQFF
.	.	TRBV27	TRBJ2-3	TGTGCCAGCAGTTTAGGGTCCGTCTCTTTCACAGATACGCAGTATTTT	CASSLGSVSFTDTQYF
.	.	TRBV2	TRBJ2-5	TGTGCCAGCAGTGAGCAGGGCGGTGAGACCCAGTACTTC	CASSEQGGETQYF
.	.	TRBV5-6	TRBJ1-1	TGTGCCAGCAGTAGACAGCCTTCCGAAGCTTTCTTT	CASSRQPSEAFF
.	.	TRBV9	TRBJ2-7	TGTGCCAGCAGCCCTCGGAGCTTCTCCTACGAGCAGTACTTC	CASSPRSFSYEQYF
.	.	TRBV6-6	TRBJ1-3	TGTGCCAGCAGACTACAGGCTATCTCTGGAAACACCATATATTTT	CASRLQAISGNTIYF
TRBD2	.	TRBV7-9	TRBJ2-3	TGTGCCAGCAGGGATAGCGGGAGATCGAATACGCAGTATTTT	CASRDSGRSNTQYF
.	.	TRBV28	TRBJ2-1	TGTGCCACCTGGACAGCGTACAATGAGCAGTTCTTC	CATWTAYNEQFF
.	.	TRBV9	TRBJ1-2	TGTGCCAGCAGCCCCCGGACATCCGGGGGCGGCTACACCTTC	CASSPRTSGGGYTF
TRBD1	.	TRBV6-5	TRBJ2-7	TGTGCCAGCAGTTACTCCGGGACAGGGCGGGACGAGCAGTACTTC	CASSYSGTGRDEQYF
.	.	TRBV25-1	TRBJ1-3	TGTGCCAGCAGTGAGGAGTTCTCTGGAAACACCATATATTTT	CASSEEFSGNTIYF
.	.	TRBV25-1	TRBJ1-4	TGTGCCAGCAGTGACCCGTCGTTTGCAACTAATGAAAAACTGTTTTTT	CASSDPSFATNEKLFF